This T cell receptor beta chain originates from a study of cytomegalovirus exposure and HLA in healthy donors. Study results and caveats: In a later analysis, CMV-associated beta chains were mostly HLA-associated, it appeared. Reports credit the classifier with highly specific, highly sensitive diagnosis of cytomegalovirus status. It was only CMV serostatus that was available as immune exposure information. Researchers reported in a later analysis that a missense DCLRE1C variant was tied to TCR beta V- and J-gene trimming.

V lost 5 bases to trimming and J lost 3 bases; unmatched junction nucleotides: 7. CDR1 and CDR2 (germline): KGHSH, LQKENI. This CDR3 has 16 residues. Comments on this clone: Its antigen is not identified.

The study ran its PCR with 60 Vbeta and 13 Jbeta primers. The method was immunoSEQ multiplex PCR; TCRdb's version includes in-frame clones alone and lacks a portion of them. The sample holds over 150,000 clones, 81% seen once. The J gene is TRBJ2-7, the V gene TRBV18; TRBD2 matches at 13 bases. The clonotype was recovered from a woman between 45 and 60 years old in good health and CMV-seronegative. Sequenced: PBMCs. As DNA, the CDR3 is TGTGCCAGCTCAGCGGGACTAGCGGGACTAGACTACGAGCAGTACTTC. Protein sequence: CASSAGLAGLDYEQYF.